A single sample is the source of the 32 T cell receptor beta chains below, sequenced in a study of T cell responses to AZD1222 COVID-19 vaccine. TCRdb's table, derived via immunoSEQ multiplex PCR, lists solely in-frame clones and lacks some. The sample consists of about 130,000 clones, roughly 88% of them appearing once. This specimen consisted of peripheral blood, obtained on day 0 of AZD1222 vaccination. The receptor set was obtained from an adult in good health.

The chain joins TRBV5-4 to TRBJ2-2, with D tentatively TRBD1 or TRBD2 (5 bases each). This CDR3 contains 13 residues. Germline loops: CDR1 SGHNT, CDR2 YYREEE (reference sequence). Trimming took off 3 bases at V and 5 bases at J, with 8 bases between the two ends. In nucleotides, the CDR3 is TGTGCCAGCAGCTACGAGGGGACCGGGGAGCTGTTTTTT. Translating gives CASSYEGTGELFF.

The chain links TRBV5-6 to TRBJ1-5; no definite D call. Germline V gene data show CDR1 as SGHDT and CDR2 as YYEEEE. Between the trimmed V and J ends, which lost 5 bases and 3 bases, there was a span of 9 bases. This CDR3 has 13 residues. CDR3 residues: CASSWRLNQPQHF. The CDR3 nucleotides are TGTGCCAGCAGTTGGCGGCTCAATCAGCCCCAGCATTTT.

The chain combines TRBV5-4 with TRBJ2-7; 14 nucleotides line up with TRBD2. The CDR3 is made up of 16 amino acids. Germline CDR1 SGHNT, CDR2 YYREEE (reference sequence). V trimming: 4 bases; J trimming: 0 bases; junction bases outside the gene matches: 3. CDR3 nucleotides: TGTGCCAGCAGCCCGGGGACTAGCGGGAGCTCCTACGAGCAGTACTTC. It specifies CASSPGTSGSSYEQYF.

In regard to this clone: Other DNA sequences in the same sample also yield this CDR3. The chain combines TRBV29-1 with TRBJ1-2, with D maybe TRBD1 (6 bases). The germline V gene encodes CDR1 SQVTM and CDR2 ANQGSEA. There are 13 residues in the CDR3. V was trimmed by 0 bases and J by 2 bases, leaving 7 bases between them. CDR3 DNA: TGCAGCGTTGAAGAGGGGGCGAACTATGGCTACACCTTC. This encodes CSVEEGANYGYTF.

V gene TRBV7-9 combines with J gene TRBJ1-1; no firm D call. The germline V gene encodes CDR1 SEHNR and CDR2 FQNEAQ (reference sequence). The CDR3 extends over 11 amino acids. V dropped 6 bases and J dropped 11 bases, with 13 bases sitting between them. The chain's CDR3 is CASSFVSYAFF. CDR3 bases: TGTGCCAGCAGTTTCGTCTCATACGCTTTCTTT.

The V gene is TRBV10-3, the J gene TRBJ1-2; TRBD1 might be the D (5 bases). The germline gives CDR1 ENHRY, CDR2 SYGVKD. The CDR3 length is 15 residues. The germline V and J ends were trimmed by 0 bases and 5 bases, with 13 bases remaining between them. The CDR3 loop reads CAISESVGRGYGYTF. The DNA for the CDR3 is TGTGCCATCAGTGAGTCTGTAGGGAGGGGATATGGCTACACCTTC.

The chain uses TRBV19 and TRBJ2-7; no firm D call. This CDR3 comprises 12 residues. The V gene's germline CDR1 is LNHDA and CDR2 SQIVND (reference sequence). Trimming removed 10 bases at V and 3 bases at J, with 13 bases between. The CDR3 protein is CATARPGYEQYF. CDR3 DNA sequence: TGTGCCACCGCTCGACCGGGCTACGAGCAGTACTTC.

This chain links TRBV19 with TRBJ2-1; D might be TRBD1 (6 bases). Trimming pared 6 bases from V and 4 bases from J, leaving 13 bases between. CDR3 length: 14 amino acids. Germline V gene sequence: CDR1 LNHDA, CDR2 SQIVND (reference sequence). The CDR3 nucleotides are TGTGCCAGTAGCAATGGACAGCTATACAATGAGCAGTTCTTC. As protein: CASSNGQLYNEQFF.

This clone came up a few times. The chain combines TRBV5-1 with TRBJ1-2; 7 bases are a match to TRBD1. Germline-derived CDR1 and CDR2 are SGHRS and YFSETQ. J lost 8 bases, V lost 0 bases, and 7 bases had no gene match. This CDR3 spans 14 amino acids. The DNA of the CDR3 is TGCGCCAGCAGCTTGGGACAGGGAAGAAGGGGCTACACCTTC. It translates to CASSLGQGRRGYTF. Full variable domain (missing parts from reference TRBV5-1 and TRBJ1-2): KAGVTQTPRYLIKTRGQQVTLSCSPISGHRSVSWYQQTPGQGLQFLFEYFSETQRNKGNFPGRFSGRQFSNSRSEMNVSTLELGDSALYLCASSLGQGRRGYTFGSGTRLTVV.

The J gene is TRBJ1-2, the V gene TRBV5-1; D is possibly TRBD1 (5 bases). Trimming removed 2 bases at V and 3 bases at J, with 14 bases between. Germline V gene sequence: CDR1 SGHRS, CDR2 YFSETQ. The CDR3 has 15 amino acids. Here the CDR3 reads CASSLLAPGYYGYTF. The CDR3 DNA follows: TGCGCCAGCAGCTTATTGGCCCCAGGGTACTATGGCTACACCTTC.

This chain connects TRBV7-2 to TRBJ1-4; D is unresolved. This CDR3 is 16 amino acids long. Germline-derived CDR1 and CDR2 are SGHTA and FQGNSA. Trimming stripped 6 bases from V and 3 bases from J, with 17 bases between. The CDR3 loop is CASSIVSGGANEKLFF. In DNA form, the CDR3 reads TGTGCCAGCAGTATCGTTTCGGGCGGGGCTAATGAAAAACTGTTTTTT.

The chain joins TRBV19 to TRBJ2-7; D is tentatively TRBD1 or TRBD2 (6 bases each). The V end was cut by 4 bases, the J end by 4 bases, with 11 bases between. There are 13 residues in the CDR3. Germline V lookup: CDR1 LNHDA, CDR2 SQIVND (reference sequence). CDR3 in amino acids: CASSKGGNYEQYF. The CDR3 coding sequence is TGTGCCAGTAGTAAAGGGGGGAATTACGAGCAGTACTTC.

V and J are TRBV5-6 and TRBJ1-5; D uncertain. CDR1 SGHDT and CDR2 YYEEEE come from the germline V gene. This CDR3 has 16 residues. V was cut by 0 bases and J by 5 bases, with 15 bases left in between. In DNA form, the CDR3 reads TGTGCCAGCAGCTTGGGCGGTGGGTACGGGGATCAGCCCCAGCATTTT. Translated: CASSLGGGYGDQPQHF.

The chain has TRBV19 and TRBJ1-1, with 7 bases lining up with TRBD1. The junction had 17 bases not matched to a gene; V was cut back by 9 bases and J by 4 bases. Germline assignment: CDR1 LNHDA and CDR2 SQIVND (reference sequence). CDR3 length: 16 residues. In DNA form, the CDR3 reads TGTGCCAGCTTGACCGACAGGGCCCTGCGGGGCACTGAAGCTTTCTTT. Its protein product is CASLTDRALRGTEAFF. Drawing the rest from reference TRBV19 and TRBJ1-1, the complete variable domain is DGGITQSPKYLFRKEGQNVTLSCEQNLNHDAMYWYRQDPGQGLRLIYYSQIVNDFQKGDIAEGYSVSREKKESFPLTVTSAQKNPTAFYLCASLTDRALRGTEAFFGQGTRLTVV.

A note on this clone: This same CDR3 is encoded by further DNA sequences in the sample. CDR3 sequence reads: CASRGSTDTQYF. The CDR3, as DNA: TGTGCCAGCAGAGGGTCGACAGATACGCAGTATTTT. V is TRBV6-5 and J is TRBJ2-3; the D is unclear. The CDR3 runs 12 residues. V lost 6 bases to trimming and J lost 3 bases, with 7 bases between them. Germline V CDR1 and CDR2: MNHEY, SVGAGI.

This sequence joins TRBV18 and TRBJ2-7, with TRBD1 matching over 10 bases. V trimming: 7 bases; J trimming: 6 bases; junction bases outside the gene matches: 6. CDR1 is KGHSH, CDR2 LQKENI, per germline. CDR3 length: 13 residues. This CDR3 reads CASLPGQGSEQYF. DNA for the CDR3: TGTGCCAGCTTACCGGGACAGGGGTCCGAGCAGTACTTC.

The rearrangement joins TRBV9 to TRBJ1-3, with a tentative D call TRBD1 (5 bases). Trimming removed 4 bases from V and 0 bases from J, with 8 bases in between. The CDR3 runs 14 residues. Germline CDR1 reads SGDLS; CDR2 reads YYNGEE. The CDR3 reads CASSRDPSGNTIYF. The CDR3 DNA follows: TGTGCCAGCAGCCGGGACCCCTCTGGAAACACCATATATTTT.

This clone was observed a few times. The chain employs TRBV7-9 and TRBJ1-6; TRBD1 agrees at 7 bases. Trimming took 8 bases from V and 6 from J; bases not matched to a gene: 7. Germline CDR1 is SEHNR and CDR2 is FQNEAQ (reference sequence). The CDR3 covers 14 residues. CDR3 bases: TGTGCCAGCGGCCCCCGACAGGGTAATTCACCCCTCCACTTT. The encoded protein is CASGPRQGNSPLHF.

V and J are TRBV7-9 and TRBJ1-6, with D unresolved. The CDR3 sequence is 13 residues long. V was pared by 5 bases and J by 7 bases, with 9 bases between. Germline CDR1 is SEHNR and CDR2 is FQNEAQ (reference sequence). The DNA of the CDR3 is TGTGCCAGCAGCCCCTCCCCCAATTCACCCCTCCACTTT. As protein: CASSPSPNSPLHF.

The chain employs TRBV27 and TRBJ2-5; D possibly corresponds to TRBD1 (5 bases). Between the trimmed V and J ends, which lost 4 bases and 1 base, there was a span of 13 bases. In germline, CDR1 is MNHEY, CDR2 SMNVEV (reference sequence). The CDR3 extends over 15 amino acids. Here the CDR3 DNA reads TGTGCCAGCAGTTCCCTTGACAGACTCCAAGAGACCCAGTACTTC. Encoded protein: CASSSLDRLQETQYF.

The sample holds a few counts of this clone. The chain is built from TRBV30 and TRBJ1-2, with 9 positions matching TRBD1. Germline V gives CDR1 GTSNPN, CDR2 SVGIG (reference sequence). V was pared by 7 bases and J by 6 bases, with 15 bases of the junction left unmatched. The CDR3 spans 15 residues. CDR3 coding DNA: TGTGCCTCCTATCTAGTCGGGACAGGGACCCATGGCTACACCTTC. Translating it yields CASYLVGTGTHGYTF.

J is TRBJ2-5 and V is TRBV5-5; no reliable D call. The length of the CDR3 is 16 residues. CDR1 and CDR2 (germline): SGHKS, YYEKEE (reference sequence). Trimming removed 1 base from V and 2 bases from J, with 15 bases in between. CDR3 sequence (DNA): TGTGCCAGCAGCTTGAGTCGTGCTGGTGGACAAGAGACCCAGTACTTC. Encoded protein: CASSLSRAGGQETQYF.

This chain connects TRBV24-1 to TRBJ1-6; D uncertain. The CDR3 loop spans 15 amino acids. Between the trimmed V and J ends, which lost 8 bases and 7 bases, there was a span of 17 bases. Germline lookup yields CDR1 KGHDR and CDR2 SFDVKD. CDR3 region: CATMLRVDTNSPLHF. Written as DNA, the CDR3 is TGTGCCACCATGCTGCGAGTGGATACGAATTCACCCCTCCACTTT.

The V call is TRBV5-3, the J call TRBJ1-1; 9 bases are a match to TRBD1. TRBV5-3 is sorted into the ORF group, with uncertain function. The CDR3 length is 15 residues. The trim removed 4 bases at V and 3 bases at J, leaving 7 bases unmatched. In DNA form, the CDR3 reads TGTGCCAGAAGCGGAAACAGGGGGCCCGACACTGAAGCTTTCTTT. Protein product: CARSGNRGPDTEAFF.

This clone was observed a few times. The chain combines TRBV12-5 with TRBJ2-1; 10 bases fit TRBD1. Per germline, CDR1 LGHNT and CDR2 FRNRAP. Losses at the gene ends were 2 bases for V and 0 bases for J; bases not matched to a gene: 16. The CDR3 length is 21 residues. CDR3 sequence: CASGLPPPGDRGPNSYNEQFF. The CDR3, as DNA: TGTGCTAGTGGTTTGCCACCTCCGGGGGACAGGGGACCTAACTCCTACAATGAGCAGTTCTTC.

The chain joins TRBV4-3 to TRBJ2-1, with 12 bases matching TRBD2. V lost 5 bases, J lost 7 bases, and 6 bases stayed unmatched. This CDR3 has 15 residues. CDR1 and CDR2 from the germline V gene are LGHNA and YSLEER. As DNA, the CDR3 is TGCGCCAGCAGCTCTCGGACTAGCGGGATAAATGAGCAGTTCTTC. It yields the protein CASSSRTSGINEQFF.

The chain has TRBV5-1 and TRBJ1-1, with D unclear. The CDR3 spans 18 residues. Germline-derived CDR1 and CDR2 are SGHRS and YFSETQ. With 4 bases removed from V and 3 bases from J, the gap between germline ends came to 25 bases. This chain's CDR3 is CASSVRVGSQSVHTEAFF. The CDR3 region has the DNA TGCGCCAGCAGCGTTAGGGTCGGGAGTCAGTCTGTTCACACTGAAGCTTTCTTT.

This clone was found a few times. The chain combines TRBV27 with TRBJ1-5; D uncertain. V shed 6 bases and J shed 3 bases, with 12 bases lying between them. This CDR3 is built from 14 residues. The germline CDR1 and CDR2 sequences are MNHEY and SMNVEV (reference sequence). The DNA for the CDR3 is TGTGCCAGCAGACCGGACGGACCCAATCAGCCCCAGCATTTT. Protein product: CASRPDGPNQPQHF.

The V and J genes are TRBV25-1 and TRBJ1-4, with 7 bases that match TRBD1. V shed 2 bases and J 1 base; nucleotides not matched to a gene: 1. This CDR3 has 15 amino acids. Germline lookup yields CDR1 MGHDK and CDR2 SYGVNS. This CDR3 reads CASSEQGGTNEKLFF. In DNA form, the CDR3 reads TGTGCCAGCAGTGAACAGGGGGGAACTAATGAAAAACTGTTTTTT.

The sample holds a few counts of this clone. The gene calls are TRBV6-5 and TRBJ1-2; 11 positions agree with TRBD1. Germline CDR1 is MNHEY and CDR2 is SVGAGI. CDR3 length: 13 amino acids. V shed 6 bases and J 8 bases; nucleotides not matched to a gene: 5. The CDR3: CASSRTGGGGYTF. Written as DNA, the CDR3 is TGTGCCAGCAGCAGGACAGGGGGCGGAGGCTACACCTTC.

The chain employs TRBV9 and TRBJ2-7, with a tentative D call TRBD1 (6 bases). Between the trimmed V and J ends, which lost 3 bases and 3 bases, there was a span of 19 bases. This CDR3 comprises 16 residues. CDR1 and CDR2 from the germline V gene are SGDLS and YYNGEE. The CDR3: CASSAAYGDINYEQYF. In DNA, the CDR3 is TGTGCCAGCAGCGCCGCGTATGGGGACATAAACTACGAGCAGTACTTC.

The chain is built from TRBV4-1 and TRBJ2-5, with D uncertain. This CDR3 region has 14 residues. V was pared by 4 bases and J by 1 base, with 10 bases between. Germline CDR1 and CDR2: MGHRA and YSYEKL. CDR3 loop: CASSPRASQETQYF. The CDR3 DNA is TGCGCCAGCAGCCCCAGAGCGAGCCAAGAGACCCAGTACTTC.